Following are 29 T cell receptor beta chains from one sample sequenced in a study of cytomegalovirus exposure and HLA in healthy donors. PCR involved 60 Vbeta and 13 Jbeta primers. Clones were sequenced by immunoSEQ multiplex PCR, and TCRdb holds only the in-frame ones, with some missing. The sample has approximately 100,000 clones, around 80% seen once; the top ten hold around 14%. The sample was PBMCs. The receptors shown here come from a male donor in good health and CMV-seropositive.

The chain employs TRBV30 and TRBJ1-1, with 8 bases that match TRBD1. The trim removed 4 bases at V and 1 base at J, leaving 8 bases unmatched. CDR3 length equals 15 residues. Germline V CDR1 and CDR2: GTSNPN, SVGIG (reference sequence). Here the CDR3 DNA reads TGTGCCTGGAAGTCTTTTGGGACAGGGAACACTGAAGCTTTCTTT. This sequence encodes CAWKSFGTGNTEAFF. The variable domain in full, completed from reference TRBV30 and TRBJ1-1, reads SQTIHQWPATLVQPVGSPLSLECTVEGTSNPNLYWYRQAAGRGLQLLFYSVGIGQISSEVPQNLSASRPQDRQFILSSKKLLLSDSGFYLCAWKSFGTGNTEAFFGQGTRLTVV.

This chain joins TRBV29-1 and TRBJ2-7; possibly TRBD2 for D (6 bases). V was trimmed by 3 bases and J by 2 bases, leaving 14 bases between them. Germline values: CDR1 SQVTM, CDR2 ANQGSEA. The CDR3 totals 14 residues. CDR3 in DNA: TGCAGCGTTGAGTCCCGGGACTCACCCTACGAGCAGTACTTC. Encoded protein: CSVESRDSPYEQYF.

This clone was found once. The genes are TRBV6-5 and TRBJ1-2; D is ambiguous. The germline V and J ends were trimmed by 4 bases and 3 bases, with 9 bases remaining between them. Germline assignment: CDR1 MNHEY and CDR2 SVGAGI. The CDR3 extends over 13 amino acids. CDR3 DNA sequence: TGTGCCAGCAGTTTACATAGCTACTATGGCTACACCTTC. Translated, it gives CASSLHSYYGYTF.

The rearrangement joins TRBV4-3 to TRBJ2-1, with 12 bases fitting TRBD1. The germline gives CDR1 LGHNA, CDR2 YSLEER. The CDR3 length is 15 residues. The junction had 6 bases not matched to a gene; V was cut back by 3 bases and J by 9 bases. CDR3 bases: TGCGCCAGCAGCCAGACGGGACAGGGGGCCGGTGAGCAGTTCTTC. It codes for CASSQTGQGAGEQFF.

In its sample, this clone was seen once. The chain recombines TRBV10-3 with TRBJ2-2; D might be TRBD1 (6 bases). This CDR3 spans 17 amino acids. The V gene lost 0 bases and the J gene lost 0 bases, with 11 bases spanning the gap. Per germline, CDR1 ENHRY and CDR2 SYGVKD. CDR3 in amino acids: CAISESYGQSNTGELFF. The CDR3 coding sequence is TGTGCCATCAGTGAGTCCTACGGACAGTCGAACACCGGGGAGCTGTTTTTT.

This chain connects TRBV30 to TRBJ1-1; D uncertain. Germline-derived CDR1 and CDR2 are GTSNPN and SVGIG (reference sequence). CDR3 length: 14 amino acids. Trimming took 2 bases from V and 3 from J, leaving 13 bases between them. CDR3 nucleotide sequence: TGTGCCTGGAGTATCGGACTGGTGGACACTGAAGCTTTCTTT. It yields the protein CAWSIGLVDTEAFF.

V gene TRBV7-2 combines with J gene TRBJ1-2; D might be TRBD1 (6 bases). Germline V lookup: CDR1 SGHTA, CDR2 FQGNSA. CDR3 size: 14 residues. V was clipped by 0 bases and J by 6 bases, with 11 bases between them. The CDR3 loop is CASSLAGGRDGYTF. CDR3 DNA sequence: TGTGCCAGCAGCTTAGCCGGGGGGCGTGATGGCTACACCTTC.

The rearrangement links TRBV19 to TRBJ2-7; possible D gene TRBD2, 5 bases. The germline CDR1 and CDR2 sequences are LNHDA and SQIVND (reference sequence). This CDR3 comprises 14 residues. V was cut by 3 bases and J by 4 bases, with 13 bases left in between. The CDR3 sequence: CASSIPGLTYEQYF. Written as DNA, the CDR3 is TGTGCCAGTAGTATTCCCGGACTGACATACGAGCAGTACTTC.

In DNA, the CDR3 is TGCGCCAGCAGCCGGGACAGGGAAAACGAGCAGTACTTC. Translating gives CASSRDRENEQYF. V gene TRBV5-1 combines with J gene TRBJ2-7; 9 bases match TRBD1. Germline V gene sequence: CDR1 SGHRS, CDR2 YFSETQ. The trim removed 4 bases at V and 5 bases at J, leaving 4 bases unmatched. The CDR3 length is 13 residues.

The genes are TRBV7-9 and TRBJ2-1; 7 positions match TRBD1. V lost 1 base, J lost 0 bases, and 12 bases stayed unmatched. The CDR3 has 19 residues. From germline, CDR1 is SEHNR and CDR2 FQNEAQ (reference sequence). The CDR3 DNA sequence: TGTGCCAGCAGCTTAGTAAGCCCGACAGGGTGGAACTCCTACAATGAGCAGTTCTTC. Its protein is CASSLVSPTGWNSYNEQFF.

This clone has only a few counts. This rearrangement joins TRBV4-3 to TRBJ1-2; possibly TRBD1 for D (6 bases). The V and J ends lost 3 bases and 7 bases respectively, with 12 bases between them. The length of the CDR3 is 13 residues. Looked up from germline, CDR1 is LGHNA and CDR2 is YSLEER. In DNA form, the CDR3 reads TGCGCCAGCAGCCAGTCGGGGGGCGGTGGCTACACCTTC. It codes for CASSQSGGGGYTF.

This clone was observed a handful of times. The rearrangement uses TRBV6-1 and TRBJ2-7, with unresolved D. Trimming took off 7 bases at V and 2 bases at J, with 9 bases between the two ends. Germline V gene lookup returns CDR1 MNHNS and CDR2 SASEGT. The CDR3 has 12 residues. DNA of the CDR3: TGTGCCAGCATGGCAATCACCTACGAGCAGTACTTC. Translation gives CASMAITYEQYF.

The table lists this clone with a count of one. The J gene is TRBJ2-7, the V gene TRBV27; no definite D call. The CDR3 extends over 13 amino acids. Germline CDR1 reads MNHEY; CDR2 reads SMNVEV (reference sequence). The V end lost 0 bases, the J end lost 4 bases, and 7 bases lay between the germline ends. The CDR3 DNA sequence: TGTGCCAGCAGTTTATCGCTAAGTTACGAGCAGTACTTC. Translated: CASSLSLSYEQYF.

The gene calls are TRBV7-2 and TRBJ1-2; D unclear. Germline CDR1 SGHTA, CDR2 FQGNSA. The CDR3 length is 16 residues. Between the trimmed V and J ends, which lost 7 bases and 4 bases, there was a span of 22 bases. DNA of the CDR3: TGTGCCAGCATCCCAGGAGGCCTACAATCCATCTATGGCTACACCTTC. Protein sequence: CASIPGGLQSIYGYTF.

This chain joins TRBV30 and TRBJ1-4; 7 nucleotides line up with TRBD1. This CDR3 has 14 residues. The junction had 7 bases not matched to a gene; V was cut back by 1 base and J by 8 bases. In germline, CDR1 is GTSNPN, CDR2 SVGIG (reference sequence). CDR3 loop: CAWSARQGMEKLFF. The CDR3 nucleotides read TGTGCCTGGAGTGCCCGACAGGGTATGGAAAAACTGTTTTTT. The variable domain in full, completed from reference TRBV30 and TRBJ1-4, reads SQTIHQWPATLVQPVGSPLSLECTVEGTSNPNLYWYRQAAGRGLQLLFYSVGIGQISSEVPQNLSASRPQDRQFILSSKKLLLSDSGFYLCAWSARQGMEKLFFGSGTQLSVL.

This clone turned up a few times. The gene calls are TRBV25-1 and TRBJ2-7; TRBD1 aligns across 11 bases. Trimming took 5 bases from V and 7 from J; bases not matched to a gene: 7. The V gene's germline CDR1 is MGHDK and CDR2 SYGVNS. This CDR3 is built from 14 residues. In nucleotides, the CDR3 is TGTGCCAGCAGTTCCAGGACAGGGGGCAAAGAGCAGTACTTC. It yields the protein CASSSRTGGKEQYF.

The V call is TRBV7-9, the J call TRBJ2-1; TRBD2 is a possible D gene (6 bases). Per the germline V gene, CDR1 is SEHNR and CDR2 is FQNEAQ (reference sequence). The CDR3 has 17 residues. The V end was cut by 5 bases, the J end by 2 bases, with 19 bases between. The CDR3 DNA is TGTGCCAGCAGCCAAGGTAGGGGTAGCGGACCCTACAATGAGCAGTTCTTC. Its translation is CASSQGRGSGPYNEQFF.

This rearrangement joins TRBV2 to TRBJ2-3; 9 positions agree with TRBD1. Trimming cost V 6 bases and J 4 bases; bases outside gene matches: 8. Germline CDR1 SNHLY, CDR2 FYNNEI. CDR3 size: 15 residues. The CDR3 loop is CASSDLTGGSDTQYF. The CDR3 nucleotides read TGTGCCAGCAGCGACTTGACAGGGGGATCAGATACGCAGTATTTT.

The rearrangement joins TRBV5-1 to TRBJ2-3; 8 nucleotides agree with TRBD2. Germline lookup yields CDR1 SGHRS and CDR2 YFSETQ. The CDR3 contains 15 residues. With V trimmed by 4 bases and J by 7 bases, 11 bases remained unmatched. CDR3 nucleotide sequence: TGCGCCAGCAGCACGAGGGCGGGGGGTTTAAATACGCAGTATTTT. Translation gives CASSTRAGGLNTQYF.

This rearrangement joins TRBV7-8 to TRBJ1-4; D is unresolved. Germline V gene lookup returns CDR1 SGHVS and CDR2 FQNEAQ. The length of the CDR3 is 14 residues. Trimming shortened V by 1 base and J by 6 bases, and 9 bases separated the two germline ends. CDR3 sequence (DNA): TGTGCCAGCAGCTTAGGGCAGGAGGATGAAAAACTGTTTTTT. Translating gives CASSLGQEDEKLFF.

This clone was detected only once. The V and J genes are TRBV6-5 and TRBJ1-4, with a weak D call TRBD1 (6 bases). The germline V gene encodes CDR1 MNHEY and CDR2 SVGAGI. V was clipped by 2 bases and J by 7 bases, with 17 bases between them. The CDR3 covers 16 residues. In DNA form, the CDR3 reads TGTGCCAGCAGTTACGAGCCGGGCAGGGGTCGTGAAAAACTGTTTTTT. This sequence encodes CASSYEPGRGREKLFF.

The sample holds a few counts of this clone. The V gene is TRBV6-5, the J gene TRBJ1-2; 7 positions match TRBD1. This CDR3 comprises 14 residues. V shed 5 bases, J shed 6 bases, and the junction held 9 bases outside the gene matches. Germline loops: CDR1 MNHEY, CDR2 SVGAGI. The CDR3, as DNA: TGTGCCAGCAGTCCGGACGGGACAGTTAATGGCTACACCTTC. Protein: CASSPDGTVNGYTF.

This sequence joins TRBV6-5 and TRBJ2-1; 8 positions agree with TRBD1. Trimming removed 4 bases from V and 4 bases from J; junction bases left unmatched: 6. Germline V gene sequence: CDR1 MNHEY, CDR2 SVGAGI. The CDR3 loop spans 15 amino acids. The CDR3 is CASSSGTGAYNEQFF. DNA for the CDR3: TGTGCCAGCAGTTCCGGGACAGGAGCGTACAATGAGCAGTTCTTC.

This clone was counted once. This sequence joins TRBV7-6 and TRBJ1-6, with D possibly matching TRBD1 (6 bases). This CDR3 is built from 13 residues. In germline, CDR1 is SGHVS, CDR2 FNYEAQ. V gave up 2 bases and J gave up 7 bases, with 6 bases separating them. Here the CDR3 reads CASSLRGNSPLHF. The CDR3 DNA sequence: TGTGCCAGCAGCTTAAGGGGGAATTCACCCCTCCACTTT.

This clone was observed a few times. The rearrangement links TRBV2 to TRBJ2-5, with 10 bases aligning to TRBD1. CDR1 and CDR2 from the germline V gene are SNHLY and FYNNEI. Trimming took 10 bases from V and 8 from J; bases not matched to a gene: 13. This CDR3 contains 14 residues. The CDR3 reads CAISRDRGTNTQYF. CDR3 DNA sequence: TGTGCCATATCCCGGGACAGGGGAACGAATACCCAGTACTTC.

The CDR3 here is CASTLLAGGNEQFF. The CDR3 DNA sequence: TGTGCCAGCACCCTCCTAGCAGGGGGCAATGAGCAGTTCTTC. The V and J genes are TRBV7-9 and TRBJ2-1; 7 bases fit TRBD1. V dropped 7 bases and J dropped 6; count of bases not matched to a gene: 9. Germline CDR1 is SEHNR and CDR2 is FQNEAQ (reference sequence). CDR3 length: 14 residues.

This chain connects TRBV7-2 to TRBJ2-7, with D uncertain. Germline lookup yields CDR1 SGHTA and CDR2 FQGNSA. The CDR3 consists of 15 residues. V was pared by 2 bases and J by 2 bases, with 13 bases between. The CDR3 region is CASSLYIGGAYEQYF. CDR3 nucleotides: TGTGCCAGCAGCTTATACATTGGCGGAGCCTACGAGCAGTACTTC.

This sequence joins TRBV7-2 and TRBJ2-2, with 8 bases lining up with TRBD2. CDR1 is SGHTA, CDR2 FQGNSA, per germline. Losses at the gene ends were 5 bases for V and 6 bases for J; bases not matched to a gene: 11. CDR3 length equals 16 residues. CDR3 sequence reads: CASSKGRGGGAGELFF. DNA of the CDR3: TGTGCCAGCAGCAAGGGCCGGGGGGGCGGGGCCGGGGAGCTGTTTTTT.

This clone was seen a few times. The chain recombines TRBV2 with TRBJ2-1, with 8 positions matching TRBD2. J was trimmed by 0 bases and V by 9 bases; bases with no gene match: 4. The germline V gene has CDR1 SNHLY and CDR2 FYNNEI. The CDR3 extends over 14 amino acids. The CDR3, as DNA: TGTGCCAGTCGGGGGGGGAGCTCCTACAATGAGCAGTTCTTC. Residues: CASRGGSSYNEQFF.